This T cell receptor (beta chain) appears in the sequencing data of a study of shared clonotypes between healthy human individuals. This CDR3 spans 17 amino acids. Germline V lookup: CDR1 SGDLS, CDR2 YYNGEE. V lost 3 bases, J lost 2 bases, and 11 bases stayed unmatched. Here immunoSEQ multiplex PCR was the method, and the copy in TCRdb shows in-frame clones only, minus some. The table includes around 2.1 million clones, approximately 94% detected once. The rearrangement links TRBV9 to TRBJ2-1; 7 nucleotides agree with TRBD2. Sequenced sample: naive CD4+ T cells sorted from blood. The subset is: CD45RA+ positively selected. The receptor's source is a man aged 18 to 35 in good health. The chain's CDR3 is CASSAPPGGGPYNEQFF. The CDR3, as DNA: TGTGCCAGCAGCGCACCTCCTGGCGGGGGACCCTACAATGAGCAGTTCTTC.